This TCR beta chain originates from a study of Ad26.COV2.S vaccination and SARS-CoV-2 variants. Clones were read by immunoSEQ multiplex PCR, and TCRdb kept only the in-frame ones, dropping some. The table has hundreds of thousands of clones, 80% to 95% seen once. Treatment: 19 received Ad26.COV2.S at low or high dose, single or two shots; a few received placebo; per-sample allocation not given. Sampling happened 63 days after the first vaccine or placebo injection. An adult of 18-55 years in Boston served as donor. Trimming shortened V by 1 base and J by 4 bases, and 13 bases separated the two germline ends. This CDR3 spans 16 amino acids. The germline CDR1 and CDR2 sequences are SGHTA and FQGNSA.

Sequenced here: peripheral blood, sampled in a trial of Ad26.COV2.S vaccine versus placebo. The sequence derives from a person between 18 and 59 years old who received the Ad26.COV2.S COVID-19 vaccine or a placebo. The gene calls are TRBV7-2 and TRBJ1-4; possible D gene TRBD1, 6 bases. Here the CDR3 DNA reads TGTGCCAGCAGCTTAGACAGGGCAGAAGTTAATGAAAAACTGTTTTTT. It is translated as CASSLDRAEVNEKLFF.